The clone carrying this T cell receptor (beta chain) was picked up a small number of times. Antigen: not known. With constant-segment primers, 5'RACE yielded cDNA libraries of TCR alpha and TCR beta that carried sample barcodes and UMIs. From the 5' RACE reads, TCRdb called clonotypes with MiXCR, one entry per CDR3 protein. The sample comprises 250,000 to 300,000 distinct CDR3 sequences, approximately 8.4% of which are singletons, and 22% rests with the top ten. The data stem from a study of T-cell memory formation after mild COVID-19. General study results and limits: Pre-infection memory carried some responding clones, suggesting that cross-reactive memory joined. CD8+ contracting clones occupied EMRA, while CD4+ ones occupied mainly CM and EM.

The length of the CDR3 is 14 residues. Germline V gives CDR1 SEHNR, CDR2 FQNEAQ (reference sequence). Trimming cost V 4 bases and J 3 bases, with 12 bases left between them. The sequenced sample was PBMCs or a T cell subset sorted from them (not recorded which). The chain employs TRBV7-9 and TRBJ1-1, with a tentative D call TRBD1 (6 bases). The source of this sequence is a man aged 18 to 35 who had mild COVID-19 (a few samples of this study predate the infection). Cell type and time point are not known. CDR3 nucleotide sequence: TGTGCCAGCAGCTCTACAGGGAAGGACACTGAAGCTTTCTTT. Its translation is CASSSTGKDTEAFF.